The clone carrying this T cell receptor beta chain came up a few times. The antigen is not known. At one end the junction does not follow the germline gene, possibly because of a read error. This sample was included in a study of blood T cells in healthy people across ages. Study outcomes and limitations: Changes seen in expanded clonotypes were possibly confounded by donor CMV status left unknown.

The total RNA that was extracted per sample amounted to at least 5 micrograms. Primed by a sample-barcoded 5' primer and a J-beta primer mix, a second PCR proceeded for about 6 to 11 cycles. TCRdb itself ran the 5' RACE reads through MiXCR, one entry per CDR3 protein. This table has approximately 2,000,000 distinct CDR3 sequences, 30% to 40% appearing once. Germline V lookup: CDR1 LGHNA, CDR2 YNFKEQ. This CDR3 spans 14 amino acids. The rearrangement links TRBV4-2 to TRBJ1-1; D ambiguous. The sequenced material came from blood. The source of this sequence is a human donor in good health. The CDR3 coding sequence is TGTGCCAGCAACCAACGGTTAATGAACACTGAAGCTTTCTTT. This codes for CASNQRLMNTEAFF.